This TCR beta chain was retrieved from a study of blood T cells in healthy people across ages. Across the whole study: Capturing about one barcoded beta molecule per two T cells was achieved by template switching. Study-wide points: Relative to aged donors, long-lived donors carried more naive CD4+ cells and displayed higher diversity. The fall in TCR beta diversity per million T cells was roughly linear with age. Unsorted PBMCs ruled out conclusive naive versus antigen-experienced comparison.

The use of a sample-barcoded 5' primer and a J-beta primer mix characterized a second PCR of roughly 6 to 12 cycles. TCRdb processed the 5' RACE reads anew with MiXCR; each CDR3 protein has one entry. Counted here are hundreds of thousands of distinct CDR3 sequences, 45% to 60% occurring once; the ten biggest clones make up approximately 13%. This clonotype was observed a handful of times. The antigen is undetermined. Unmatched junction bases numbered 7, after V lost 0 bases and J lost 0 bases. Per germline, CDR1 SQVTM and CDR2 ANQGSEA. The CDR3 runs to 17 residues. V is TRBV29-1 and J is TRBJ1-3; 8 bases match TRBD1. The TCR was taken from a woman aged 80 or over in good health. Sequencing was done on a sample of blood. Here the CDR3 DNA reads TGCAGCGTTGAAGATCTATGGGACAGGAGCTCTGGAAACACCATATATTTT. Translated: CSVEDLWDRSSGNTIYF.